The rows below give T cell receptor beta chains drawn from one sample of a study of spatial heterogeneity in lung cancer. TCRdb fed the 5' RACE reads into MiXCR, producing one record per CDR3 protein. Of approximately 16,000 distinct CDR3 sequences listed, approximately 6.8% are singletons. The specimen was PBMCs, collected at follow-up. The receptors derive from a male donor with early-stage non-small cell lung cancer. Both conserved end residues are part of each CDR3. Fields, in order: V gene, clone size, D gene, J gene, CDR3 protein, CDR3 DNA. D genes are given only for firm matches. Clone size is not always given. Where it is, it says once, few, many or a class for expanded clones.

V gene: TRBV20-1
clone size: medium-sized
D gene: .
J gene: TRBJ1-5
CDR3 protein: CSARVRGKGGNQPQHF
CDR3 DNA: TGCAGTGCTAGAGTACGTGGCAAAGGGGGCAATCAGCCCCAGCATTTT

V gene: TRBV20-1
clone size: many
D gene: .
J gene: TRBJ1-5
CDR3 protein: CSATASNQPQHF
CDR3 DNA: TGCAGTGCTACAGCAAGCAATCAGCCCCAGCATTTT

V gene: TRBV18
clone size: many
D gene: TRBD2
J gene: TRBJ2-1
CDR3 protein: CASSPSGTSVYNEQFF
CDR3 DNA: TGTGCCAGCTCACCCTCCGGGACTAGCGTCTACAATGAGCAGTTCTTC

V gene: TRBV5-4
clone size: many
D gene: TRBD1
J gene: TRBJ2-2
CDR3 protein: CASSGQGTNTGELFF
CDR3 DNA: TGTGCCAGCAGCGGACAGGGCACGAACACCGGGGAGCTGTTTTTT

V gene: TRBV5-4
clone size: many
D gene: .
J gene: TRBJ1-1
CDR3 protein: CASSHLDPNTEAFF
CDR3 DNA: TGTGCCAGCAGCCATCTGGACCCGAACACTGAAGCTTTCTTT

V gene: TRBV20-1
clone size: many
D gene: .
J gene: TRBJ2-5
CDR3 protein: CSAPNAGIQETQYF
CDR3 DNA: TGCAGTGCCCCGAATGCAGGGATCCAAGAGACCCAGTACTTC

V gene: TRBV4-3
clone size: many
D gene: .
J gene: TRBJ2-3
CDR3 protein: CASSQDIISDTQYF
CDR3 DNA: TGCGCCAGCAGCCAAGATATTATTTCGGATACGCAGTATTTT

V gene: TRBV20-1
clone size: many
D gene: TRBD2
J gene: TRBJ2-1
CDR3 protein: CSATQTSGINEQFF
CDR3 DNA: TGCAGCGCCACCCAGACTAGCGGGATCAATGAGCAGTTCTTC

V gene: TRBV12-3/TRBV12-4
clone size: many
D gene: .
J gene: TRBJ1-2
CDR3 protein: CASSPYVWGAANYGYTF
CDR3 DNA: TGTGCCAGCAGTCCCTATGTGTGGGGCGCCGCTAACTATGGCTACACCTTC

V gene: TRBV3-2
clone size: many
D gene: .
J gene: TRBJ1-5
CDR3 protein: CASSPRDQPQHF
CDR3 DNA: TGTGCCAGCAGCCCCCGGGATCAGCCCCAGCATTTT

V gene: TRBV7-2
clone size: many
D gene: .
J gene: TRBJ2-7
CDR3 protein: CASSPFPRGASSYEQYF
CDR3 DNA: TGTGCCAGCAGCCCATTTCCCCGGGGGGCGAGCTCCTACGAGCAGTACTTC

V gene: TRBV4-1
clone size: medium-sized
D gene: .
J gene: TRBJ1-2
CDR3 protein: CASSQAAGWHTF
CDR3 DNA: TGCGCCAGCAGCCAAGCCGCAGGGTGGCACACCTTC

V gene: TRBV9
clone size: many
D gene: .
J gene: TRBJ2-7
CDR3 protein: CASSVGSTKLWEQYF
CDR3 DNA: TGTGCCAGCAGCGTAGGCTCTACGAAACTATGGGAGCAGTACTTC

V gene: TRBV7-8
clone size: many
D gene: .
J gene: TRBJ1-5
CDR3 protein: CASSIDLGQPQHF
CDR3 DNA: TGTGCCAGCAGCATCGACCTGGGTCAGCCCCAGCATTTT

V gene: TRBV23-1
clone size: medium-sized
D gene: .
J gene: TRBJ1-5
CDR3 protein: CASSQGPGECNQPQHF
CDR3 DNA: TGCGCCAGCAGTCAAGGACCGGGGGAGTGCAATCAGCCCCAGCATTTT

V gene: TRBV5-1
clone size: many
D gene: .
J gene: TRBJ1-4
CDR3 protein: CASSLTPRTGDEKLFF
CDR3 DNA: TGCGCCAGCAGCCTCACGCCCCGGACGGGGGATGAAAAACTGTTTTTT

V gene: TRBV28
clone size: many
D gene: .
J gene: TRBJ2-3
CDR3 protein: CASSRPISADTQYF
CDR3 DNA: TGTGCCAGCAGTAGACCCATATCCGCAGATACGCAGTATTTT

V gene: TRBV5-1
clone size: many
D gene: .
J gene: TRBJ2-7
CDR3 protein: CASSRGGGLEGQYF
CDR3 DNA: TGCGCCAGCAGCAGGGGAGGGGGCCTGGAGGGGCAGTACTTC

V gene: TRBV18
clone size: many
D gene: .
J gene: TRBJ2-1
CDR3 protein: CASSRSPGFDNEQFF
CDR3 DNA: TGTGCCAGCTCACGATCCCCGGGATTCGACAATGAGCAGTTCTTC

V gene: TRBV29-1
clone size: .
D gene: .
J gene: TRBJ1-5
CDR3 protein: CSVVSAGSNQPQHF
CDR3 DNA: TGCAGCGTTGTGTCGGCAGGGTCTAATCAGCCCCAGCATTTT

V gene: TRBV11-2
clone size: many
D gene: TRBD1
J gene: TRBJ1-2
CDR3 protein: CASSFGAGGSGYTF
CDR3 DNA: TGTGCCAGCAGCTTTGGGGCAGGGGGCAGTGGCTACACCTTC

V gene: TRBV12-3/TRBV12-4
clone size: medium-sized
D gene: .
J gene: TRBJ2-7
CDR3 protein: CASSTGTPSLYEQYF
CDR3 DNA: TGTGCCAGCAGTACCGGGACACCATCCCTCTACGAGCAGTACTTC

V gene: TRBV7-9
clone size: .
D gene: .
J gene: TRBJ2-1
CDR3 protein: CASSLTLGEYNEQFF
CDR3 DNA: TGTGCCAGCAGCTTAACACTAGGAGAGTACAATGAGCAGTTCTTC

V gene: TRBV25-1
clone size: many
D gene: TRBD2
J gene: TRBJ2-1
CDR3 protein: CASSDGTSGSDEQFF
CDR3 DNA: TGTGCCAGCAGTGATGGGACTAGCGGGAGTGATGAGCAGTTCTTC

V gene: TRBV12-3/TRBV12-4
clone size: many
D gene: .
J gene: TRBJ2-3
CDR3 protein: CASSSQGSTDTQYF
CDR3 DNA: TGTGCCAGCAGTTCACAGGGTTCCACAGATACGCAGTATTTT

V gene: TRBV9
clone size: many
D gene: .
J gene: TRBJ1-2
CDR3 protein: CASSPAEGWSYGYTF
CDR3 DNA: TGTGCCAGCAGCCCAGCGGAGGGATGGAGCTATGGCTACACCTTC

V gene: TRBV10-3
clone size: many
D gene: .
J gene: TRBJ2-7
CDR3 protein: CAIRVARTTTYEQYF
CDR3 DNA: TGTGCCATCAGGGTCGCGCGGACTACCACCTACGAGCAGTACTTC

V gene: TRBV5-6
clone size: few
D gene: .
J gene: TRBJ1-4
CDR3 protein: CASSPGTEKLFF
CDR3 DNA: TGTGCCAGCAGCCCCGGGACCGAAAAACTGTTTTTT

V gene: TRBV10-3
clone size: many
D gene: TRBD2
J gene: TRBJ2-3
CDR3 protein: CAISESSLAGVDTQYF
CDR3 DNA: TGTGCCATCAGTGAGTCGAGCCTAGCGGGAGTGGATACGCAGTATTTT

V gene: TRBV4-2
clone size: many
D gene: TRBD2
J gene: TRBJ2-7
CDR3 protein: CASSQGGLASYEQYF
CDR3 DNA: TGTGCCAGCAGCCAAGGAGGACTAGCTTCCTACGAGCAGTACTTC

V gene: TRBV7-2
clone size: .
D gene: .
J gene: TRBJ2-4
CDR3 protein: CASSSLGSGKNIQYF
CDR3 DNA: TGTGCCAGCAGCTCCTTGGGTAGCGGTAAAAACATTCAGTACTTC

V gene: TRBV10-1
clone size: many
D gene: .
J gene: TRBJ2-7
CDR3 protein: CASSESLYEQYF
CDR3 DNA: TGCGCCAGCAGTGAGTCCCTCTACGAGCAGTACTTC

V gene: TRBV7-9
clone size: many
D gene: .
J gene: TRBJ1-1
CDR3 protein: CASSQSGGAEAFF
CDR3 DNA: TGTGCCAGCAGCCAGAGCGGAGGGGCTGAAGCTTTCTTT

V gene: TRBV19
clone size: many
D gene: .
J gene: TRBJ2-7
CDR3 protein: CASSIDQAPTYEQYF
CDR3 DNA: TGTGCCAGTAGTATAGATCAGGCTCCCACCTACGAGCAGTACTTC

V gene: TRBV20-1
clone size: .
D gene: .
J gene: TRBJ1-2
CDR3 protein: CSAYLGYYGYTF
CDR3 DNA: TGCAGTGCTTACCTGGGGTACTATGGCTACACCTTC

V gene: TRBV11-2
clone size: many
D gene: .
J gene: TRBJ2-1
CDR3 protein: CASSSQRTSYNEQFF
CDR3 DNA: TGTGCCAGCAGCAGCCAGCGGACCTCCTACAATGAGCAGTTCTTC

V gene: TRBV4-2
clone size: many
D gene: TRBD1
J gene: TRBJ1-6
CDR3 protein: CASSQSDRGPYNSPLHF
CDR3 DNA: TGTGCCAGCAGCCAAAGCGACAGGGGCCCCTATAATTCACCCCTCCACTTT

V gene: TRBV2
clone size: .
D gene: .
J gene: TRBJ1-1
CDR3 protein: CASSVAKMNTEAFF
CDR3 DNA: TGTGCCAGCAGTGTCGCCAAGATGAACACTGAAGCTTTCTTT

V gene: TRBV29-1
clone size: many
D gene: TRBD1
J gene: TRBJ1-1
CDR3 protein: CSVEEGRGRTNTEAFF
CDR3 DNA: TGCAGCGTTGAAGAAGGGAGGGGGCGTACGAACACTGAAGCTTTCTTT

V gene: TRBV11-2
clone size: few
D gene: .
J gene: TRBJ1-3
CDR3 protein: CASSLEGVIPYSGNTIYF
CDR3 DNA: TGTGCCAGCAGCTTAGAGGGGGTCATTCCCTACTCTGGAAACACCATATATTTT

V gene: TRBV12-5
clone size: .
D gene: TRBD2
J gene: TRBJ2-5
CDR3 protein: CASGSGSWGQETQYF
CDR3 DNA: TGTGCTAGTGGAAGCGGGAGTTGGGGCCAAGAGACCCAGTACTTC

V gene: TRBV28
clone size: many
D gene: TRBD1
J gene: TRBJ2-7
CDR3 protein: CASSSRTGGRGLRSYEQYF
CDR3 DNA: TGTGCCAGCAGTTCCCGGACAGGGGGCAGGGGTCTAAGGTCCTACGAGCAGTACTTC

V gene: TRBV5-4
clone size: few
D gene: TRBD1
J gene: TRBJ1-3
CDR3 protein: CVSSSGTVSVSGNTIYF
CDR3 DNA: TGTGTCAGCAGCAGCGGGACAGTCTCAGTCTCTGGAAACACCATATATTTT

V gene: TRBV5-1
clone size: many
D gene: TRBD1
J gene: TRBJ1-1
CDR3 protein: CASSLKGADTEAFF
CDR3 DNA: TGCGCCAGCAGCTTAAAGGGGGCGGACACTGAAGCTTTCTTT

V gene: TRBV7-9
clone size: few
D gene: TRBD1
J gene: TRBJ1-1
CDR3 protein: CASSRHGTGIEAFF
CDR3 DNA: TGTGCCAGCAGCAGACACGGGACAGGGATAGAAGCTTTCTTT

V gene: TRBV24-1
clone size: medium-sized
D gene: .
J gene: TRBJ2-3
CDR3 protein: CATSRAPSRTDTQYF
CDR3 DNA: TGTGCCACCAGTAGGGCCCCGTCACGCACAGATACGCAGTATTTT

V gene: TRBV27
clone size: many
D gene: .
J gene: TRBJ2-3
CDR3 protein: CASTPGGASTDTQYF
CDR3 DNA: TGTGCCAGCACCCCTGGGGGGGCTAGCACAGATACGCAGTATTTT

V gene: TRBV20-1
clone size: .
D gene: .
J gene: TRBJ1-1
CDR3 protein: CSAQPGSTTEAFF
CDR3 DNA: TGCAGTGCCCAACCGGGAAGCACGACTGAAGCTTTCTTT

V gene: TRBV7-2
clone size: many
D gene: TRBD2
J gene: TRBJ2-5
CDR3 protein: CASSSTGTSGETQYF
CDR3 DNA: TGTGCCAGCAGCTCAACCGGGACTAGCGGCGAGACCCAGTACTTC

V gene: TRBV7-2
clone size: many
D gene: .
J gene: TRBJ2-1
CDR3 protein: CASSQGYAYNEQFF
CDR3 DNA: TGTGCCAGCAGCCAAGGGTATGCCTACAATGAGCAGTTCTTC

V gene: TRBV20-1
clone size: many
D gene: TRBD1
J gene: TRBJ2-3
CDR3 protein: CSARDVRGNTDTQYF
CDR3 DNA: TGCAGTGCTAGAGATGTCAGGGGGAACACAGATACGCAGTATTTT

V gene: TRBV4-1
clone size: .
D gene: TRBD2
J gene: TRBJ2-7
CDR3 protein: CASSHFKREGLDEQYF
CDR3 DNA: TGCGCCAGCAGCCATTTCAAGCGGGAGGGCCTCGACGAGCAGTACTTC

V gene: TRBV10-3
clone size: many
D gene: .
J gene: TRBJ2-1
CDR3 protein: CAISEAIALNEQFF
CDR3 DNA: TGTGCCATCAGTGAGGCGATAGCTCTCAATGAGCAGTTCTTC

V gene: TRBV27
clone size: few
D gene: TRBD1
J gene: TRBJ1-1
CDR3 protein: CASPRGRGLIRNTEAFF
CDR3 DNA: TGTGCCTCCCCCCGAGGCAGGGGGCTAATTCGGAACACTGAAGCTTTCTTT

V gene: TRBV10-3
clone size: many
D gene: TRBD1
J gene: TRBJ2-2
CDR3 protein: CAISGPDRAGELFF
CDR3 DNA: TGTGCCATCAGTGGCCCAGACAGGGCCGGGGAGCTGTTTTTT

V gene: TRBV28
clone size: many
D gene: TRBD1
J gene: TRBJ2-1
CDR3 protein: CASRPGQGNGPSYNEQFF
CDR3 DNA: TGTGCCAGCAGACCGGGACAGGGTAATGGTCCCTCCTACAATGAGCAGTTCTTC

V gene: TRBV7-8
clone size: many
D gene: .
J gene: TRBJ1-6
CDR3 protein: CASSLGYGGSPLHF
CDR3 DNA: TGTGCCAGCAGCTTAGGTTATGGAGGTTCACCCCTCCACTTT